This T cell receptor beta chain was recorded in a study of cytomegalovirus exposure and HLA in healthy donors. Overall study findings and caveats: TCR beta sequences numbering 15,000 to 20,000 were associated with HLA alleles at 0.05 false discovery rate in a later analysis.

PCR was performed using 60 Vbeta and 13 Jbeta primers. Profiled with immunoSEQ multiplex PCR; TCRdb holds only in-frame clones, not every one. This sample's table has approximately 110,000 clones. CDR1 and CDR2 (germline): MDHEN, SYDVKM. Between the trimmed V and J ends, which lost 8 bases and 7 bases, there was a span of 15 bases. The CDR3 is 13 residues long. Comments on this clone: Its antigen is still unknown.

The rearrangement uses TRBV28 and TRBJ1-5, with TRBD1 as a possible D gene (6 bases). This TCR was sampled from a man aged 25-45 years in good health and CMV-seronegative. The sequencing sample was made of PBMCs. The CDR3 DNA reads TGTGCCAGCCGCAGGGGATTCGACCAGCCCCAGCATTTT. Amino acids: CASRRGFDQPQHF.